One and the same sample provided the 20 T cell receptor beta chains below, sequenced in a study of post-analysis software for immune sequencing data. The TCR beta cDNA libraries carried unique molecular identifiers. TCRdb recomputed calls from the PCR reads with MiXCR, one row per CDR3 protein. The table lists about 160,000 distinct CDR3 sequences, 35% to 40% of them singletons. The sequencing used blood, collected after autologous hematopoietic stem cell transplantation. These receptors originate from a girl between 5 and 17 years old with multiple sclerosis.

CDR3 coding DNA: TGTGCCAGCAGGAACAGGGGCCCTCAAGAGACCCAGTACTTC. Its translation is CASRNRGPQETQYF. This chain connects TRBV6-2 or TRBV6-3 to TRBJ2-5; the match to TRBD1 covers 7 bases. Germline V CDR1 and CDR2: MNHEY, SVGEGT. V lost 6 bases and J lost 2; bases outside the gene matches: 6. CDR3 length equals 14 residues.

This clonotype showed up just a few times. V gene TRBV3-1 combines with J gene TRBJ2-7, with 12 bases that match TRBD2. With 3 bases clipped from V and 6 bases from J, the junction kept 3 bases outside the gene matches. CDR1 and CDR2 (germline): LGHDT, YNNKEL (reference sequence). This CDR3 is built from 14 residues. Here the CDR3 DNA reads TGTGCCAGCAGCCAGACTAGCGGGAGAGGCGAGCAGTACTTC. Its protein product is CASSQTSGRGEQYF.

A remark on this clonotype: A much larger clone differs by one base, so this may be a read error. V and J are TRBV7-2 and TRBJ2-1, with a weak D call TRBD2 (6 bases). Germline CDR1 and CDR2: SGHTA and FQGNSA. The CDR3 loop spans 14 amino acids. The ends were cut back, 5 bases at V and 12 bases at J, with 20 bases in the middle. CDR3 amino acids: CASSRASVAKVQFF. CDR3 nucleotide sequence: TGTGCCAGCAGCCGTGCTAGCGTCGCAAAGGTGCAGTTCTTC. The full variable domain, its missing parts supplied by reference TRBV7-2 and TRBJ2-1, is GAGVSQSPSNKVTEKGKDVELRCDPISGHTALYWYRQSLGQGLEFLIYFQGNSAPDKSGLPSDRFSAERTGGSVSTLTIQRTQQEDSAVYLCASSRASVAKVQFFGPGTRLTVL.

The rearrangement joins TRBV27 to TRBJ1-6, with D perhaps matching TRBD1 (6 bases). This CDR3 spans 14 amino acids. Germline values: CDR1 MNHEY, CDR2 SMNVEV (reference sequence). Trimming took 4 bases from V and 6 from J, leaving 10 bases between them. This chain's CDR3 is CASSSRTVNSPLHF. The CDR3 nucleotides read TGTGCCAGCAGTTCCCGGACAGTTAATTCACCCCTCCACTTT.

A few counts support this clonotype. The DNA of the CDR3 is TGCAGCGTTGAGTGGCCGCGACAGGGAGGGACTGAAGCTTTCTTT. Its protein is CSVEWPRQGGTEAFF. The genes are TRBV29-1 and TRBJ1-1; 7 bases align to TRBD1. The CDR3 runs to 15 residues. CDR1 SQVTM and CDR2 ANQGSEA come from the germline V gene. Trimming removed 3 bases from V and 5 bases from J; junction bases left unmatched: 12.

The gene calls are TRBV28 and TRBJ2-1, with D hard to call. Deletions cut 5 bases from V and 1 base from J, with 18 bases between. This CDR3 comprises 17 residues. Germline CDR1 reads MDHEN; CDR2 reads SYDVKM. The CDR3 DNA sequence: TGTGCCAGCAGTCCGCCCCTAGTAGTCATTTCCTACAATGAGCAGTTCTTC. Amino acids: CASSPPLVVISYNEQFF. Complete variable domain (other parts from reference TRBV28 and TRBJ2-1): DVKVTQSSRYLVKRTGEKVFLECVQDMDHENMFWYRQDPGLGLRLIYFSYDVKMKEKGDIPEGYSVSREKKERFSLILESASTNQTSMYLCASSPPLVVISYNEQFFGPGTRLTVL.

V gene TRBV4-1 combines with J gene TRBJ2-7, with TRBD1 matching over 7 bases. With V trimmed by 1 base and J by 0 bases, 6 bases remained unmatched. CDR3 length: 16 amino acids. The germline gives CDR1 MGHRA, CDR2 YSYEKL. The CDR3: CASSQAPGQSSYEQYF. CDR3 DNA: TGCGCCAGCAGCCAAGCACCGGGACAGAGCTCCTACGAGCAGTACTTC.

This clonotype has ten or more counts. J is TRBJ2-7 and V is TRBV9, with TRBD2 matching 7 bases. The CDR3 has 15 residues. Germline-derived CDR1 and CDR2 are SGDLS and YYNGEE. V trimming: 3 bases; J trimming: 7 bases; junction bases outside the gene matches: 13. The DNA for the CDR3 is TGTGCCAGCAGCGCCTCCCCAAAGCGAGCGGGGGAGCAGTACTTC. Protein product: CASSASPKRAGEQYF.

The chain employs TRBV18 and TRBJ1-1, with D possibly matching TRBD1 (5 bases). Trimming cost V 3 bases and J 4 bases, with 9 bases left between them. Germline loops: CDR1 KGHSH, CDR2 LQKENI. This CDR3 region has 13 residues. DNA of the CDR3: TGTGCCAGCTCACCGGGGACCTCCACTGAAGCTTTCTTT. Encoded protein: CASSPGTSTEAFF.

This clonotype was seen more than once but under ten times. The V and J genes are TRBV5-1 and TRBJ2-1; the D gene is possibly TRBD1 (5 bases). The CDR3 contains 15 residues. The germline V gene encodes CDR1 SGHRS and CDR2 YFSETQ. V gave up 7 bases and J gave up 1 base, with 15 bases separating them. The CDR3 region is CASGPPAGSYNEQFF. DNA for the CDR3: TGCGCCAGCGGACCCCCGGCAGGGTCCTACAATGAGCAGTTCTTC.

This clonotype turned up a few times. The V gene is TRBV20-1, the J gene TRBJ2-5, with TRBD2 identical over 8 bases. Looked up from germline, CDR1 is DFQATT and CDR2 is SNEGSKA (reference sequence). Losses at the gene ends were 5 bases for V and 3 bases for J; bases not matched to a gene: 5. The CDR3 is made up of 13 amino acids. The CDR3 DNA sequence: TGCAGTGCTTGGGGTAGCGGGGAAGAGACCCAGTACTTC. This encodes CSAWGSGEETQYF.

This clonotype came up a few times. This chain uses TRBV29-1 with TRBJ1-4; 9 positions match TRBD1. Germline lookup yields CDR1 SQVTM and CDR2 ANQGSEA. The CDR3 spans 13 residues. Unmatched junction bases numbered 6, after V lost 5 bases and J lost 8 bases. DNA of the CDR3: TGCAGCGTTCCCGGGACAGGGAACGAAAAACTGTTTTTT. It codes for CSVPGTGNEKLFF.

This clonotype was detected only a few times. The chain joins TRBV19 to TRBJ2-1; no clear D. The CDR3 length is 11 residues. Germline-derived CDR1 and CDR2 are LNHDA and SQIVND (reference sequence). Trimming pared 10 bases from V and 4 bases from J, leaving 8 bases between. As DNA, the CDR3 is TGTGCCACACTCCTATACAATGAGCAGTTCTTC. Amino acid sequence: CATLLYNEQFF.

This clonotype appeared a few times. The CDR3 DNA sequence: TGTGCCAGCAGTTTATGGGTCGCGGGAGGGCCCAATGAGCAGTTCTTC. This encodes CASSLWVAGGPNEQFF. The chain employs TRBV28 and TRBJ2-1; 9 bases match TRBD2. The trim removed 0 bases at V and 6 bases at J, leaving 6 bases unmatched. Germline V CDR1 and CDR2: MDHEN, SYDVKM. The CDR3 sequence is 16 residues long.

This clonotype has just a few counts. The chain employs TRBV4-1 and TRBJ2-1; 7 positions agree with TRBD2. V dropped 0 bases and J dropped 3; count of bases not matched to a gene: 5. The CDR3 totals 16 residues. CDR1 is MGHRA and CDR2 is YSYEKL in the germline V gene. The CDR3 sequence: CASSQDSGGSYNEQFF. CDR3 nucleotides: TGCGCCAGCAGCCAAGATAGTGGCGGGAGCTACAATGAGCAGTTCTTC.

The rearrangement joins TRBV20-1 to TRBJ2-1, with D perhaps matching TRBD1 (6 bases). CDR1 DFQATT and CDR2 SNEGSKA come from the germline V gene (reference sequence). CDR3 length: 15 amino acids. The ends were cut back, 6 bases at V and 5 bases at J, with 20 bases in the middle. This CDR3 is CSARNRAPYNNEQFF. The DNA of the CDR3 is TGCAGTGCCAGAAACAGGGCCCCATACAACAATGAGCAGTTCTTC.

The rearrangement uses TRBV19 and TRBJ2-1; D is unresolved. Germline lookup yields CDR1 LNHDA and CDR2 SQIVND (reference sequence). V lost 1 base and J 7 bases, leaving 11 bases between the germline ends. This CDR3 contains 14 residues. The CDR3 protein is CASSIVRWQNEQFF. The DNA of the CDR3 is TGTGCCAGTAGTATAGTAAGGTGGCAAAATGAGCAGTTCTTC.

The chain couples TRBV30 to TRBJ2-2; TRBD2 matches at 9 bases. With 5 bases clipped from V and 7 bases from J, the junction kept 2 bases outside the gene matches. The germline V gene has CDR1 GTSNPN and CDR2 SVGIG (reference sequence). The CDR3 has 12 amino acids. The chain's CDR3 is CAWGSGSGELFF. DNA for the CDR3: TGTGCCTGGGGTAGCGGGAGCGGGGAGCTGTTTTTT.

This clonotype showed up just a few times. The V call is TRBV6-5, the J call TRBJ1-3, with D perhaps matching TRBD1 (6 bases). CDR1 is MNHEY and CDR2 is SVGAGI in the germline V gene. The germline V and J ends were trimmed by 11 bases and 0 bases, with 17 bases remaining between them. The CDR3 is 15 amino acids. The CDR3 DNA is TGTGCCGCCCTGGGGGGCCCGAGCTCTGGAAACACCATATATTTT. Translating it yields CAALGGPSSGNTIYF.

This rearrangement joins TRBV6-1 to TRBJ1-2; D uncertain. V was clipped by 3 bases and J by 4 bases, with 6 bases between them. Per germline, CDR1 MNHNS and CDR2 SASEGT. CDR3 length equals 12 residues. The CDR3 region has the DNA TGTGCCAGCAGTGATGGGCGCTATGGCTACACCTTC. The encoded protein is CASSDGRYGYTF.